This record covers a single T cell receptor beta chain. Deletions cut 6 bases from V and 4 bases from J, with 19 bases between. The V gene's germline CDR1 is MNHEY and CDR2 SMNVEV (reference sequence). The CDR3 totals 15 residues. This sample was included in a study of blood T cells in healthy people across ages. A second PCR, run for roughly 7 to 12 cycles, used a sample-barcoded 5' primer plus a J-beta primer mix. Researchers report that each sample yielded at least 3 million CDR3-containing paired-end reads. TCRdb analysed the 5' RACE reads with MiXCR anew, one entry per CDR3 protein. This sample has 1.2 million to 1.5 million distinct CDR3 sequences; roughly 45% occur once, and the top ten carry roughly 8.2%.

Sequenced sample: blood. The clonotype comes from a woman aged 18-30 years in good health. V usage is TRBV27 and J usage is TRBJ2-7; possible D gene TRBD2, 6 bases. CDR3 in amino acids: CASSVLSGAQYEQYF. CDR3 nucleotides: TGTGCCAGCAGCGTTCTTAGCGGAGCTCAGTACGAGCAGTACTTC.